This T cell receptor (beta chain) comes out of a study of blood T cell repertoires in COVID-19. Trimming took 0 bases from V and 3 from J; bases not matched to a gene: 10. In germline, CDR1 is LNHNV, CDR2 YYDKDF (reference sequence). The length of the CDR3 is 18 residues. Measured with immunoSEQ multiplex PCR; TCRdb has only the in-frame clones, and not every one. The table lists about 130,000 clones, approximately 86% of them singletons. The chain carries TRBV15 and TRBJ2-5, with 10 bases lining up with TRBD2. The receptor comes from a woman aged 45-60 years who had recovered from COVID-19. The sequenced sample consisted of PBMCs or T cells enriched from blood (not recorded which). The CDR3 loop reads CATSRDPGRLAGEETQYF. CDR3 DNA sequence: TGTGCCACCAGCAGAGATCCCGGCCGGCTAGCGGGGGAAGAGACCCAGTACTTC.